This T cell receptor (beta chain) originates from a study of identifying expanded T cells in peripheral blood. The germline CDR1 and CDR2 sequences are LNHDA and SQIVND (reference sequence). V lost 7 bases and J 0 bases, leaving 13 bases between the germline ends. The CDR3 has 14 residues. Whole-study findings and limits: Across healthy donors, higher total template counts meant significantly greater approximately two-week count variance. Technical replicates showed approximately 1.2 changed clones; about 2 weeks around 15; four weeks 19.

This clone came up once. Its antigen is not known. This table comes from immunoSEQ multiplex PCR, and its TCRdb copy is limited to in-frame clones, with some not included. The sample consists of more than 55,000 clones, around 87% of them appearing once. The chain carries TRBV19 and TRBJ2-7; D perhaps matches TRBD1 (6 bases). Sequenced sample: blood. The sequence derives from a person between 18 and 69 years old in good health. The CDR3 bases are TGTGCCAGTAAAGAAGGGGGAAGCTCCTACGAGCAGTACTTC. This codes for CASKEGGSSYEQYF.